Shown below are 6 T cell receptor beta chains from a single sample sequenced in a study of beta chain features in type 1 diabetes. Expressed TCRB transcripts got sequenced, as all isolated RNA was reverse transcribed. Libraries were prepared by immunoSEQ multiplex PCR; TCRdb keeps only in-frame clonotypes and omits some of them. The sample lists some 150,000 clones, roughly a tenth occurring once. Sequencing was done on a sample of naive CD4+ T cells from blood. Source of these receptors: a man between 18 and 29 years old in good health.

This clone was seen only a few times. This chain uses TRBV7-2 with TRBJ2-2; perhaps TRBD1 as D (7 bases). V was clipped by 8 bases and J by 6 bases, with 19 bases between them. The CDR3 contains 15 residues. The V gene's germline CDR1 is SGHTA and CDR2 FQGNSA. CDR3 nucleotides: TGTGCCAGCCCAAGGAGTCCAGGGGGGTCCGGGGAGCTGTTTTTT. It codes for CASPRSPGGSGELFF.

The sample holds a few counts of this clone. V usage is TRBV7-9 and J usage is TRBJ1-6, with D possibly matching TRBD1 (5 bases). Looked up from germline, CDR1 is SEHNR and CDR2 is FQNEAQ (reference sequence). This CDR3 has 14 amino acids. Trimming pared 1 base from V and 5 bases from J, leaving 6 bases between. The CDR3 loop reads CASSLEGDNSPLHF. In DNA form, the CDR3 reads TGTGCCAGCAGCTTAGAAGGGGATAATTCACCCCTCCACTTT. Full variable domain (missing parts from reference TRBV7-9 and TRBJ1-6): DTGVSQNPRHKITKRGQNVTFRCDPISEHNRLYWYRQTLGQGPEFLTYFQNEAQLEKSRLLSDRFSAERPKGSFSTLEIQRTEQGDSAMYLCASSLEGDNSPLHFGNGTRLTVT.

This clone has a handful of counts. As DNA, the CDR3 is TGTGCCAGCAGTTTCCCCCCGGGACAGGGCACAGATACGCAGTATTTT. This encodes CASSFPPGQGTDTQYF. This chain uses TRBV28 with TRBJ2-3, with TRBD1 identical over 8 bases. Germline assignment: CDR1 MDHEN and CDR2 SYDVKM. The ends lost 3 bases at V and 1 base at J; junction bases unmatched: 6. The CDR3 extends over 16 amino acids.

This chain joins TRBV2 and TRBJ1-4; 11 bases line up with TRBD1. The germline V gene encodes CDR1 SNHLY and CDR2 FYNNEI. CDR3 length: 14 residues. Trimming took 4 bases from V and 8 from J; bases not matched to a gene: 3. The CDR3 coding sequence is TGTGCCAGCAGTGCTGGGACAGGGGGGGAAAAACTGTTTTTT. Translation gives CASSAGTGGEKLFF.

The chain is built from TRBV18 and TRBJ2-7, with D possibly matching TRBD1 (6 bases). The CDR3 spans 14 residues. In germline, CDR1 is KGHSH, CDR2 LQKENI. V gave up 2 bases and J gave up 3 bases, with 11 bases separating them. CDR3 in amino acids: CASSPEDRNYEQYF. DNA for the CDR3: TGTGCCAGCTCACCAGAGGACAGAAACTACGAGCAGTACTTC.

This chain links TRBV18 with TRBJ2-3; D gene ambiguous. Trimming cost V 1 base and J 4 bases, with 9 bases left between them. This CDR3 is 14 amino acids long. The germline CDR1 and CDR2 sequences are KGHSH and LQKENI. CDR3 in amino acids: CASSPRAEADTQYF. The CDR3 DNA reads TGTGCCAGCTCACCACGGGCAGAAGCAGATACGCAGTATTTT.